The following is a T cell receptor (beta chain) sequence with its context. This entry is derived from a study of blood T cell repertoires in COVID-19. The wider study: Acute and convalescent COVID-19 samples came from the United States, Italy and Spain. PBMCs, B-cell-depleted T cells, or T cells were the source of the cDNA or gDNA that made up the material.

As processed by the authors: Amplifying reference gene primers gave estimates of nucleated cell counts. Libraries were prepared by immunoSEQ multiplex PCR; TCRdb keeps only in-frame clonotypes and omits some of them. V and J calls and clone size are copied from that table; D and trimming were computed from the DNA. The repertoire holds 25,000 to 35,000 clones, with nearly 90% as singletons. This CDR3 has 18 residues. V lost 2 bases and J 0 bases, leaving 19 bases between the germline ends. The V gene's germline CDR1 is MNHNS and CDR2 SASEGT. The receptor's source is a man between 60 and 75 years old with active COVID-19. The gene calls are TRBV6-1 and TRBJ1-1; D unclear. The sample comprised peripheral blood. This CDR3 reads CASSERLLSRAVNTEAFF. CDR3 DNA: TGTGCCAGCAGTGAACGGTTGCTGTCGAGGGCGGTGAACACTGAAGCTTTCTTT.